This TCR beta chain came from a study of blood T cell repertoires in COVID-19 (dated by TCRdb to between 2020 and 2021). Regarding the complete study: The collaborator samples originated in the United States, Italy and Spain and spanned the acute and convalescent phases of COVID-19. The material from the prospective study consisted of cDNA or gDNA derived from T cells, B-cell-depleted T cells, or PBMCs. Deeply sampled blood TCRbeta repertoires from subjects exposed to, actively infected with, or recovered from COVID-19 were included in the dataset. A freely available public database, intended as a resource for researchers studying the immune response to SARS-CoV-2, is where the repertoires were released. The samples were drawn from the first 160 participants of the ongoing ImmuneRACE study and from some 1,300 subjects provided by 6 global collaborators. The sample metadata nearly always contained a de-identified subject ID, COVID-19 status, age in years and sex. Where HLA class I and class II types were available, the types were taken from metadata supplied by the sample provider, not from assay-based typing. The paper's findings and limits, for the study overall: How much clinical and demographic metadata was included differed by source and by participant, and the metadata was provided uncurated.

From a lookup of the germline V gene, CDR1 and CDR2 are SGHRS and YFSETQ. From the cysteine up to the phenylalanine, the CDR3 has a length of 16 residues. Just the 48-base CDR3 DNA is kept, in frame starting at base 1. V is pruned by 4 bases and J by 3 bases, leaving 9 bases of the junction without a gene match. TCRbeta CDR3 regions were amplified from genomic DNA using the immunoSEQ Assay, a bias-controlled multiplex PCR. The study's own analysis went as follows. Within the assay, amplification of reference gene primers was used to estimate how many nucleated cells each sample contained. To quantify the absolute abundance of each unique TCRbeta CDR3 rearrangement, sequence reads were collapsed and filtered. For each sample, productive Simpson clonality was calculated as the square root of Simpson's diversity index across productive rearrangements. TCRdb holds this immuneACCESS table with in-frame rearrangements only. Some clones are missing; in checked studies, unresolved V genes explain under half, and the rest has no known cause. V and J calls and clone size are given by that table; D and trimming were obtained from the DNA. The table for this sample lists 50,000 to 75,000 clones; roughly 87% of them were counted only once. Together, the top ten hold less than 6.5% of the sample.

Turning to this clone: Its antigen remains unidentified. No base quality information exists; no much larger clone differs at one position.

The collaborating institutions used their own protocols to collect whole blood in K2EDTA tubes. Collaborator samples were shipped for TCRbeta analysis as frozen whole blood, isolated PBMCs, or DNA extracted from either sample type. Sequenced material: peripheral blood. Recombination connected TRBV5-1 to TRBJ2-5, and TRBD1 matches 10 of the central bases. This receptor was identified in a man older than 75 in a cohort sampled during active COVID-19. The CDR3 protein: CASSIGTGEGEETQYF. The DNA sequence is given as TGCGCCAGCAGCATCGGGACAGGGGAGGGGGAAGAGACCCAGTACTTC.